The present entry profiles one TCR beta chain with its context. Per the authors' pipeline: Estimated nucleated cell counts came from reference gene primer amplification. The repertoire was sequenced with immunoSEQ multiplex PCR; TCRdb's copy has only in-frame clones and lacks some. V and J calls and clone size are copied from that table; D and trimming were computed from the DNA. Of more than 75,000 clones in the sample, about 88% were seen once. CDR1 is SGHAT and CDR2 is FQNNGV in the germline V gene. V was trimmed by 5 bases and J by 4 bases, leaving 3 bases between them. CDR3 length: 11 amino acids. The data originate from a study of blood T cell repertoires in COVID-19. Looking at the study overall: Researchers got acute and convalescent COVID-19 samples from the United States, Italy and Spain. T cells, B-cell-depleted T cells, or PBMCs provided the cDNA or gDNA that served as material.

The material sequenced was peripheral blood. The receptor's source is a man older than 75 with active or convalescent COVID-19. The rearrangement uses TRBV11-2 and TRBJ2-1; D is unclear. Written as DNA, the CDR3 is TGTGCCAGCAGCACTTACAATGAGCAGTTCTTC. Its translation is CASSTYNEQFF.